Below are 32 T cell receptor beta chains sequenced from a single sample in a study of blood T cells in healthy people across ages. Together with a sample-barcoded 5' primer, a J-beta primer mix was included in a second PCR lasting 7 to 11 cycles. Via MiXCR, TCRdb re-called the 5' RACE reads, giving one row per CDR3 protein. The sample lists just under 550,000 distinct CDR3 sequences, approximately 25% occurring once. These data also featured in a second study, about T cells of mothers and their children.

Sequenced sample: blood. Receptor source: a boy between 10 and 17 years old in good health.

This sequence joins TRBV20-1 and TRBJ2-2, with D uncertain. Germline V CDR1 and CDR2: DFQATT, SNEGSKA (reference sequence). V lost 2 bases and J lost 2, with 15 bases in between. The CDR3 extends over 16 amino acids. DNA for the CDR3: TGCAGTGCTAGATTTAGAGAGAAAAGTAACACCGGGGAGCTGTTTTTT. Its protein product is CSARFREKSNTGELFF.

V usage is TRBV28 and J usage is TRBJ1-2; D perhaps matches TRBD1 (6 bases). V was pared by 3 bases and J by 2 bases, with 10 bases between. CDR3 size: 14 residues. Germline V CDR1 and CDR2: MDHEN, SYDVKM. CDR3 in DNA: TGTGCCAGCAGTTTCGGGGGCGTAAACTATGGCTACACCTTC. Translated, it gives CASSFGGVNYGYTF.

The chain recombines TRBV20-1 with TRBJ1-1; 7 bases fit TRBD1. The CDR3 runs 12 residues. The V segment lost 6 bases and the J segment 5 bases; nucleotides outside the gene matches: 6. CDR1 is DFQATT, CDR2 SNEGSKA, per germline (reference sequence). CDR3 nucleotides: TGCAGTGCCAGACAGGGATGGACTGAAGCTTTCTTT. Translation: CSARQGWTEAFF.

This clonotype showed up just a few times. This chain uses TRBV20-1 with TRBJ1-5, with 7 bases identical to TRBD1. Germline CDR1 DFQATT, CDR2 SNEGSKA (reference sequence). This CDR3 contains 13 residues. J was trimmed by 2 bases and V by 4 bases; bases with no gene match: 2. The DNA of the CDR3 is TGCAGTGCTAAAAGGGGGCGCAATCAGCCCCAGCATTTT. It translates to CSAKRGRNQPQHF.

The rearrangement joins TRBV12-3 or TRBV12-4 to TRBJ2-5; TRBD1 is a possible D gene (6 bases). V lost 6 bases and J 7 bases, leaving 18 bases between the germline ends. This CDR3 contains 14 residues. This CDR3 is CASSPLSGDVTQYF. Here the CDR3 DNA reads TGTGCCAGCAGCCCGTTGTCAGGGGATGTGACCCAGTACTTC.

This clonotype was found many times. CDR3 DNA: TGTGCCAGCAGCCCAAGGTTCTCTGGGGCCAACGTCCTGACTTTC. Its protein is CASSPRFSGANVLTF. V and J are TRBV3-1 and TRBJ2-6, with D unresolved. Trimming took off 4 bases at V and 0 bases at J, with 7 bases between the two ends. The germline V gene encodes CDR1 LGHDT and CDR2 YNNKEL (reference sequence). The CDR3 covers 15 residues.

The chain recombines TRBV12-5 with TRBJ2-2; no clear D. Germline V CDR1 and CDR2: LGHNT, FRNRAP. V gave up 2 bases and J gave up 8 bases, with 9 bases separating them. This CDR3 contains 13 residues. The CDR3 reads CASGLQAVGELFF. Written as DNA, the CDR3 is TGTGCTAGTGGTTTGCAGGCAGTGGGGGAGCTGTTTTTT.

In DNA, the CDR3 is TGCAGCGTCCCGACTAGCGGGGACGGAGAGCAGTACTTC. It is translated as CSVPTSGDGEQYF. V is TRBV29-1 and J is TRBJ2-7, with 11 bases lining up with TRBD2. Unmatched junction bases numbered 8, after V lost 6 bases and J lost 7 bases. This CDR3 region has 13 residues. From germline, CDR1 is SQVTM and CDR2 ANQGSEA.

The chain joins TRBV5-1 to TRBJ2-5; 11 positions agree with TRBD2. The tail of the sequence fits TRBJ2-1 better, so the J call may be wrong. Germline V CDR1 and CDR2: SGHRS, YFSETQ. This CDR3 is built from 14 residues. Here the CDR3 reads CASSHTSGRDEQFF. As DNA, the CDR3 is TGCGCCAGCAGCCATACTAGCGGGAGAGATGAGCAGTTCTTC.

The chain joins TRBV12-3 or TRBV12-4 to TRBJ2-7, with D uncertain. Trimming took off 11 bases at V and 4 bases at J, with 18 bases between the two ends. The length of the CDR3 is 13 residues. The CDR3 here is CAGSKALPYEQYF. The CDR3 nucleotides read TGTGCCGGCTCAAAAGCCCTCCCGTACGAGCAGTACTTC.

The chain joins TRBV20-1 to TRBJ1-4, with 9 bases identical to TRBD1. The CDR3 extends over 13 amino acids. Germline V CDR1 and CDR2: DFQATT, SNEGSKA (reference sequence). V gave up 4 bases and J gave up 5 bases; unmatched junction bases: 2. CDR3 residues: CSANRGRNEKLFF. CDR3 coding DNA: TGCAGTGCTAACAGGGGGCGCAATGAAAAACTGTTTTTT.

This clonotype came up a few times. J is TRBJ2-3 and V is TRBV20-1; 8 bases map to TRBD1. V shed 5 bases, J shed 1 base, and the junction held 8 bases outside the gene matches. The CDR3 runs 15 residues. Germline V lookup: CDR1 DFQATT, CDR2 SNEGSKA (reference sequence). This chain's CDR3 is CSAPSQGAGTDTQYF. The CDR3 coding sequence is TGCAGTGCTCCTTCGCAGGGGGCGGGCACAGATACGCAGTATTTT.

This clonotype was detected a few times. This rearrangement joins TRBV3-1 to TRBJ1-6, with D uncertain. This CDR3 spans 12 amino acids. Germline V lookup: CDR1 LGHDT, CDR2 YNNKEL (reference sequence). V was trimmed by 1 base and J by 8 bases, leaving 3 bases between them. CDR3 sequence reads: CASSQGDSPLHF. The DNA of the CDR3 is TGTGCCAGCAGCCAAGGGGATTCACCCCTCCACTTT.

This clonotype was observed a handful of times. The chain recombines TRBV7-9 with TRBJ2-1; D is uncertain. Per germline, CDR1 SEHNR and CDR2 FQNEAQ (reference sequence). CDR3 length: 15 amino acids. V dropped 5 bases and J dropped 4 bases, with 15 bases sitting between them. The CDR3 reads CASSADHGQYNEQFF. The CDR3, as DNA: TGTGCCAGCAGCGCCGACCACGGGCAGTACAATGAGCAGTTCTTC.

This clonotype has just a few counts. The chain employs TRBV28 and TRBJ1-2; 7 bases agree with TRBD1. The CDR3 has 14 amino acids. Trimming at V came to 5 bases and at J to 7 bases, leaving 10 bases not matched to a gene. Germline V CDR1 and CDR2: MDHEN, SYDVKM. The CDR3 loop reads CASSTDRARGGYTF. The DNA of the CDR3 is TGTGCCAGCAGTACCGACAGGGCCCGGGGTGGCTACACCTTC.

The rearrangement joins TRBV6-1 to TRBJ1-4, with TRBD1 as a possible D gene (5 bases). This CDR3 region has 13 residues. The germline V gene has CDR1 MNHNS and CDR2 SASEGT. V lost 6 bases and J 7 bases, leaving 12 bases between the germline ends. The CDR3, as DNA: TGTGCCAGCAGGGCCCCCGGGACTGAAAAACTGTTTTTT. Translated: CASRAPGTEKLFF.

This clonotype was observed at least ten times. V usage is TRBV12-3 or TRBV12-4 and J usage is TRBJ2-7, with D possibly being TRBD2 (6 bases). The CDR3 contains 14 residues. V was trimmed by 6 bases and J by 2 bases, leaving 14 bases between them. The CDR3: CASSRSGRTYEQYF. CDR3 DNA: TGTGCCAGCAGCCGGAGCGGGCGAACCTACGAGCAGTACTTC.

The V gene is TRBV7-2, the J gene TRBJ2-5; 7 nucleotides agree with TRBD2. The end of the DNA aligns better with TRBJ2-7, so the J call may be wrong. The CDR3 contains 11 residues. Germline V gene sequence: CDR1 SGHTA, CDR2 FQGNSA. The CDR3 sequence is CASSRGVEQYF. In DNA, the CDR3 is TGTGCCAGCAGCCGGGGGGTCGAGCAGTACTTC.

The J gene is TRBJ2-2, the V gene TRBV4-2; perhaps TRBD1 as D (5 bases). This CDR3 comprises 15 residues. CDR1 is LGHNA and CDR2 is YNFKEQ in the germline V gene. The V gene lost 3 bases and the J gene lost 6 bases, with 14 bases spanning the gap. CDR3 nucleotides: TGTGCCAGCAGCCATACTTTAGGGGATCCCGGGGAGCTGTTTTTT. It yields the protein CASSHTLGDPGELFF.

This clonotype appeared once. Relative to the germline gene, one junction end is altered; a read error may explain this. The chain employs TRBV5-1 and TRBJ2-7; D unresolved. Germline V CDR1 and CDR2: SGHRS, YFSETQ. The CDR3 is made up of 14 amino acids. The CDR3 protein is CAGSLMADSYEQYF. Here the CDR3 DNA reads TGCGCCGGCAGCTTGATGGCGGATTCCTACGAGCAGTACTTC.

This clonotype was counted a few times. This rearrangement joins TRBV4-3 to TRBJ1-1, with D possibly TRBD1 on 6 matching bases. Germline values: CDR1 LGHNA, CDR2 YSLEER. The V end was cut by 4 bases, the J end by 2 bases, with 11 bases between. This CDR3 spans 14 amino acids. DNA of the CDR3: TGCGCCAGCAGCCGGGACAACCTTAACACTGAAGCTTTCTTT. Translating it yields CASSRDNLNTEAFF.

The chain recombines TRBV29-1 with TRBJ2-5, with 10 bases that match TRBD1. Gene TRBJ2-7 matches the end of the DNA better, so the J call may be wrong. Per the germline V gene, CDR1 is SQVTM and CDR2 is ANQGSEA. CDR3 size: 14 residues. CDR3 in amino acids: CSVEGQGAQNEQYF. CDR3 coding DNA: TGCAGCGTTGAAGGACAGGGGGCGCAAAACGAGCAGTACTTC.

This chain links TRBV7-3 with TRBJ2-3; possibly TRBD2 for D (7 bases). Between the trimmed V and J ends, which lost 4 bases and 4 bases, there was a span of 12 bases. Germline lookup yields CDR1 SGHTA and CDR2 FQGTGA. This CDR3 region has 14 residues. The CDR3 here is CASSSLGGADTQYF. CDR3 DNA sequence: TGTGCCAGCAGCTCACTAGGGGGGGCAGATACGCAGTATTTT.

This chain uses TRBV29-1 with TRBJ1-2, with 9 bases that match TRBD1. The CDR3 extends over 14 amino acids. With V trimmed by 4 bases and J by 6 bases, 9 bases remained unmatched. Germline CDR1 and CDR2: SQVTM and ANQGSEA. CDR3 nucleotides: TGCAGCGTTGGTCTCGGGACAGGGAGGAATGGCTACACCTTC. Residues: CSVGLGTGRNGYTF.

CDR3 nucleotides: TGTGCCAGCAGTTATAATGCGGGGGGGGCCAAAAACATTCAGTACTTC. Amino acids: CASSYNAGGAKNIQYF. V is TRBV6-6 and J is TRBJ2-4, with TRBD2 identical over 9 bases. Germline CDR1 reads MNHNY; CDR2 reads SVGAGI (reference sequence). Unmatched junction bases numbered 4, after V lost 3 bases and J lost 1 base. The CDR3 is 16 amino acids.

The chain couples TRBV9 to TRBJ1-5; D unclear. This CDR3 has 11 amino acids. Germline V CDR1 and CDR2: SGDLS, YYNGEE. Deletions cut 0 bases from V and 6 bases from J, with 1 base between. DNA for the CDR3: TGTGCCAGCAGCGTAGTTCAGCCCCAGCATTTT. Its translation: CASSVVQPQHF.

The chain has TRBV5-5 and TRBJ2-5; 10 bases are a match to TRBD1. The DNA end is more similar to TRBJ2-7, so the J call may be wrong. CDR3 length: 16 residues. Germline CDR1 reads SGHKS; CDR2 reads YYEKEE (reference sequence). The CDR3 DNA is TGTGCCAGCAGCTTGACCCCCGGGACAGGGGACTACGAGCAGTACTTC. It encodes CASSLTPGTGDYEQYF.

V gene TRBV6-5 combines with J gene TRBJ2-1, with D hard to call. The V and J ends lost 2 bases and 0 bases respectively, with 11 bases between them. The CDR3 totals 16 residues. Germline CDR1 reads MNHEY; CDR2 reads SVGAGI. DNA of the CDR3: TGTGCCAGCAGTTACACAGCCTCGAGCTCCTACAATGAGCAGTTCTTC. Translated: CASSYTASSSYNEQFF.

The genes are TRBV4-1 and TRBJ2-7; 8 positions match TRBD2. Trimming cost V 1 base and J 0 bases; bases outside gene matches: 5. Germline V gene lookup returns CDR1 MGHRA and CDR2 YSYEKL. CDR3 length: 16 amino acids. The DNA for the CDR3 is TGCGCCAGCAGCCAAGCAACTAGCGGTAGCTCCTACGAGCAGTACTTC. Translation gives CASSQATSGSSYEQYF.

V usage is TRBV28 and J usage is TRBJ2-7; 8 bases are shared with TRBD1. CDR1 and CDR2 from the germline V gene are MDHEN and SYDVKM. CDR3 length: 14 amino acids. V shed 3 bases, J shed 2 bases, and the junction held 3 bases outside the gene matches. CDR3 nucleotide sequence: TGTGCCAGCAGTTTTCAGGGGGCGGCCTACGAGCAGTACTTC. Its protein product is CASSFQGAAYEQYF.

The chain uses TRBV2 and TRBJ2-1, with D perhaps being TRBD1 or TRBD2 (5 bases each). Germline CDR1 SNHLY, CDR2 FYNNEI. The CDR3 spans 11 residues. V was clipped by 6 bases and J by 13 bases, with 13 bases between them. As DNA, the CDR3 is TGTGCCAGCAGGCCGGGACCGCCACAGTTCTTC. Translating it yields CASRPGPPQFF.

The chain uses TRBV5-6 and TRBJ2-1; 10 bases are a match to TRBD1. This CDR3 region has 16 residues. The junction had 7 bases not matched to a gene; V was cut back by 3 bases and J by 4 bases. Per the germline V gene, CDR1 is SGHDT and CDR2 is YYEEEE. Written as DNA, the CDR3 is TGTGCCAGCAGCTCGGACAGGGGGACGATTTACAATGAGCAGTTCTTC. Translating it yields CASSSDRGTIYNEQFF.